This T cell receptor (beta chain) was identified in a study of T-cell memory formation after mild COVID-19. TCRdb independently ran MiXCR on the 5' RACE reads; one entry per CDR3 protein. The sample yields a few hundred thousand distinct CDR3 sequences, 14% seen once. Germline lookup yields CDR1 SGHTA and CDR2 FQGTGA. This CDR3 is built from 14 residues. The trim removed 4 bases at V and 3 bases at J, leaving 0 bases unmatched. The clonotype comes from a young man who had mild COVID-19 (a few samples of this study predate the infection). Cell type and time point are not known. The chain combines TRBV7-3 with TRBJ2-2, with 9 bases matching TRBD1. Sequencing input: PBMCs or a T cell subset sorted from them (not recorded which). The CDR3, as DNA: TGTGCCAGCAGCTGGGACAGGGACACCGGGGAGCTGTTTTTT. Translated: CASSWDRDTGELFF. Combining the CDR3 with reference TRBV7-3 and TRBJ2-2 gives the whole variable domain GAGVSQTPSNKVTEKGKYVELRCDPISGHTALYWYRQSLGQGPEFLIYFQGTGAADDSGLPNDRFFAVRPEGSVSTLKIQRTERGDSAVYLCASSWDRDTGELFFGEGSRLTVL.